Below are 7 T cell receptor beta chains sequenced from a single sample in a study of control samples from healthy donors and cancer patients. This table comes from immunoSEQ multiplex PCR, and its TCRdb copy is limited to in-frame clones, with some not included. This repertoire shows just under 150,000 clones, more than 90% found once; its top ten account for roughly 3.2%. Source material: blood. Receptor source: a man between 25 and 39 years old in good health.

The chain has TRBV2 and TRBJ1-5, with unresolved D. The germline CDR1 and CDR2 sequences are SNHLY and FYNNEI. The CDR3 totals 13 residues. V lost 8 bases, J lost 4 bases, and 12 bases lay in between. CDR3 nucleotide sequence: TGTGCCAGCGAAGGATCAGTGAATCAGCCCCAGCATTTT. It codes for CASEGSVNQPQHF.

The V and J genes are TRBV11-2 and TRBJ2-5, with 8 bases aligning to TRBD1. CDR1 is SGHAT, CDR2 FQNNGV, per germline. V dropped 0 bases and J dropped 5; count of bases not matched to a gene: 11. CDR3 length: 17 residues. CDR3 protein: CASSLDHQGARGETQYF. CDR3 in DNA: TGTGCCAGCAGCTTAGATCACCAGGGGGCTCGAGGTGAGACCCAGTACTTC.

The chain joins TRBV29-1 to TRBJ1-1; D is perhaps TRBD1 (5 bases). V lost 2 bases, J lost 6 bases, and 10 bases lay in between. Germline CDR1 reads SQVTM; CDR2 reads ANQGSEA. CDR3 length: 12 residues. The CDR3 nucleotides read TGCAGCGTTGAAAGTGGCAGGGCTGAAGCTTTCTTT. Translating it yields CSVESGRAEAFF.

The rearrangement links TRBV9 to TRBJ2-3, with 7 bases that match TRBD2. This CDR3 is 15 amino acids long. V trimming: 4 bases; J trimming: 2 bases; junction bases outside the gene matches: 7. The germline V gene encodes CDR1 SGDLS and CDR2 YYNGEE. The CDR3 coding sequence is TGTGCCAGCAGCCTTGAGGGACTACTCACAGATACGCAGTATTTT. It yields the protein CASSLEGLLTDTQYF.

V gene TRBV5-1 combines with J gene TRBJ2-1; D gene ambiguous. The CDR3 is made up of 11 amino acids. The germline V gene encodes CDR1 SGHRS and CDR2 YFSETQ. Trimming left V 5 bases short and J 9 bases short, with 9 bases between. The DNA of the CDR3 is TGCGCCAGCAGAGTCGGCCTTGAGCAGTTCTTC. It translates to CASRVGLEQFF.

The CDR3 DNA reads as TGTGCCAGCAGTGATCAGCCGCGAAGCACAGATACGCAGTATTTT. Encoded protein: CASSDQPRSTDTQYF. The chain combines TRBV6-1 with TRBJ2-3; D remains unclear. This CDR3 has 15 amino acids. Trimming left V 3 bases short and J 0 bases short, with 10 bases between. Germline loops: CDR1 MNHNS, CDR2 SASEGT.

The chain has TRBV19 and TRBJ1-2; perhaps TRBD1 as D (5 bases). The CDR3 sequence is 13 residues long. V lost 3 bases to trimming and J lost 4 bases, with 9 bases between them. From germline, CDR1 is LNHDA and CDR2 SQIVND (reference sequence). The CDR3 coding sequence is TGTGCCAGTAGTATGACAGCCTTCTATGGCTACACCTTC. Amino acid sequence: CASSMTAFYGYTF.